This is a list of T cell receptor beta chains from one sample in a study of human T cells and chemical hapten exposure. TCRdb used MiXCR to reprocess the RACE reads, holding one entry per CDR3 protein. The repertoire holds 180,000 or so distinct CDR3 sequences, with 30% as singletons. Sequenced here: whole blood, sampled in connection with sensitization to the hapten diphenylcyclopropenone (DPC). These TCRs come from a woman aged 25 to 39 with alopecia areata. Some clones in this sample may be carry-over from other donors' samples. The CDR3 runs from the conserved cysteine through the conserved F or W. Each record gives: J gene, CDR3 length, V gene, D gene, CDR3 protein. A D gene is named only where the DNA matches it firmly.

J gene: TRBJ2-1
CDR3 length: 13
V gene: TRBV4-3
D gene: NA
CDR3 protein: CASSQEGFSEQFF

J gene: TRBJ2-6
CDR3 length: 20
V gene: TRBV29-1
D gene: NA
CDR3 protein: CSVAGTGASRAGSGANVLTF

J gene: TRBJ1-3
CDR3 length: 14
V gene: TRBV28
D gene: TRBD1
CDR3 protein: CASTTGGSGNTIYF

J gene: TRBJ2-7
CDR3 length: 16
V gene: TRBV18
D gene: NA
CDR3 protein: CASSPSHPQGGTEQYF

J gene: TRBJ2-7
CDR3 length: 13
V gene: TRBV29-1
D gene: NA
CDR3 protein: CSVEAETTYEQYF

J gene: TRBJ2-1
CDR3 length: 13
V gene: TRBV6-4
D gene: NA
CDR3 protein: CASSAEEGQRQFF

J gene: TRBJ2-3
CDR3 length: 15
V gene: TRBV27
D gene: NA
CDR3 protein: CASSVPGLGTDTQYF

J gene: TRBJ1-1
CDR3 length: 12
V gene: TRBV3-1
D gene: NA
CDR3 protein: CASSHWRAEAFF

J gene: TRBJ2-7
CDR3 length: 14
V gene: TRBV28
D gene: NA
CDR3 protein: CASSIQGSNYEQYF

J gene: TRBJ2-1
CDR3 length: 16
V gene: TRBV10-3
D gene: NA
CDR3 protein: CAISVSGQSFRNEQFF

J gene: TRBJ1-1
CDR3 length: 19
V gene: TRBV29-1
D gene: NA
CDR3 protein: CSVEAENRVLTMFYTEAFF

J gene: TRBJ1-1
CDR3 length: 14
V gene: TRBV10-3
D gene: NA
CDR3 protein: CAIRPGTENTEAFF

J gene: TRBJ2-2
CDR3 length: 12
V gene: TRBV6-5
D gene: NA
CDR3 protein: CVSQRNTGELFF

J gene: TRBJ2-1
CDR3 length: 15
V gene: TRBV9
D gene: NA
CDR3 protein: CASSSGPSPYNEQFF

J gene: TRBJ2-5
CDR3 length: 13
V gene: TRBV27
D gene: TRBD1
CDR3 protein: CASRGTGGKTQYF

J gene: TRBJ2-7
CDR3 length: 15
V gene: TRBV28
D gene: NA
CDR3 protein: CASSLGLGGFDEQYF

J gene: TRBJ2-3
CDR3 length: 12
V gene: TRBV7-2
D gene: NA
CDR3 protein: CASSPFGDTQYF

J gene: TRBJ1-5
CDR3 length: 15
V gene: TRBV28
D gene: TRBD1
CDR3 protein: CASGPFGQGNQPQHF

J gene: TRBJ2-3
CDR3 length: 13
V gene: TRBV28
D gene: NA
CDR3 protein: CASSLIGTDTQYF

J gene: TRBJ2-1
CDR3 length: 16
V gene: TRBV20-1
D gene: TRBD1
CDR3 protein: CSARDLDRAILNEQFF